These 21 T cell receptor beta chains were sequenced from one sample in a study of T cells in localized non-small cell lung cancer (TCRdb year 2020). The receptor library was made with the immunoSEQ multiplex PCR assay. Held by TCRdb, this immuneACCESS table contains in-frame sequences only and omits some clones. Under half of the omission traces to an unresolved V gene where checked; the cause of the rest is unknown. In all, the sample holds 4,300 or so clones, and 85% to 95% of those were seen once. The leading ten clones occupy 2.5% to 3.5% of the sample. Specimen: peripheral blood, collected before any cancer treatment. These TCRs come from a woman aged 40-69 years with stage I lung adenocarcinoma.

The chain uses TRBV10-3 and TRBJ2-1, with 8 bases matching TRBD2. The CDR3 is 15 amino acids. The germline V gene has CDR1 ENHRY and CDR2 SYGVKD. The V segment lost 0 bases and the J segment 9 bases; nucleotides outside the gene matches: 7. CDR3 nucleotides: TGTGCCATCAGTGAGTCCGGGACTAGAAGCGGTGAGCAGTTCTTC. Its protein product is CAISESGTRSGEQFF.

Here the CDR3 DNA reads TGTGCCAGCAGCAAACGGGACTACAGGGGTTTCTACGAGCAGTACTTC. Protein sequence: CASSKRDYRGFYEQYF. The V gene is TRBV7-9, the J gene TRBJ2-7, with D possibly called TRBD1 or TRBD2 (7 bases each). Germline CDR1 SEHNR, CDR2 FQNEAQ (reference sequence). Trimming pared 5 bases from V and 3 bases from J, leaving 20 bases between. The CDR3 runs 16 residues.

The rearrangement uses TRBV5-1 and TRBJ2-1; no definite D call. The CDR3 contains 13 residues. V was shortened by 2 bases and J by 5 bases, with 8 bases between the two germline ends. Germline V gene data show CDR1 as SGHRS and CDR2 as YFSETQ. Written as DNA, the CDR3 is TGCGCCAGCAGCTTAGGAGTGAACAATGAGCAGTTCTTC. Its protein is CASSLGVNNEQFF.

J is TRBJ2-7 and V is TRBV18, with 8 positions matching TRBD2. CDR1 KGHSH and CDR2 LQKENI come from the germline V gene. V gave up 1 base and J gave up 5 bases; unmatched junction bases: 16. The CDR3 is 18 residues long. CDR3 sequence (DNA): TGTGCCAGCTCACCACGCCAGAATAGCGGGATAAACTTCCACGAGCAGTACTTC. It specifies CASSPRQNSGINFHEQYF.

This rearrangement joins TRBV19 to TRBJ2-3; TRBD2 aligns across 13 bases. This CDR3 comprises 18 residues. The germline gives CDR1 LNHDA, CDR2 SQIVND (reference sequence). The ends lost 4 bases at V and 4 bases at J; junction bases unmatched: 11. The CDR3 here is CASSTPLRLAGGPDTQYF. The CDR3 nucleotides are TGTGCCAGTAGTACTCCACTACGACTAGCGGGAGGACCAGATACGCAGTATTTT.

The chain employs TRBV25-1 and TRBJ2-1, with D perhaps matching TRBD2 (5 bases). CDR1 is MGHDK and CDR2 is SYGVNS in the germline V gene. The length of the CDR3 is 15 residues. The germline V and J ends were trimmed by 7 bases and 4 bases, with 17 bases remaining between them. Here the CDR3 reads CASKFESWEYNEQFF. The CDR3 DNA reads as TGTGCCAGCAAATTCGAAAGTTGGGAGTACAATGAGCAGTTCTTC.

V is TRBV4-1 and J is TRBJ2-3, with 10 bases aligning to TRBD1. V shed 4 bases, J shed 4 bases, and the junction held 14 bases outside the gene matches. The CDR3 is made up of 18 amino acids. Germline V gene data show CDR1 as MGHRA and CDR2 as YSYEKL. CDR3: CASSPLPGTGESSDTQYF. CDR3 coding DNA: TGCGCCAGCAGCCCCCTCCCAGGGACAGGGGAGTCTTCAGATACGCAGTATTTT.

The chain has TRBV30 and TRBJ2-3; D is uncertain. V was pared by 0 bases and J by 5 bases, with 15 bases between. The CDR3 is 15 residues long. CDR1 is GTSNPN and CDR2 is SVGIG in the germline V gene (reference sequence). This CDR3 is CAWSVRGPTGDTQYF. The CDR3 DNA reads TGTGCCTGGAGTGTACGAGGACCCACGGGAGATACGCAGTATTTT.

The rearrangement links TRBV27 to TRBJ2-1; TRBD2 aligns across 12 bases. V lost 4 bases to trimming and J lost 8 bases; unmatched junction nucleotides: 6. Germline CDR1 and CDR2: MNHEY and SMNVEV (reference sequence). The CDR3 loop spans 15 amino acids. CDR3 protein: CASSWLAGGVDEQFF. The CDR3 DNA reads TGTGCCAGCAGTTGGCTAGCGGGAGGGGTGGATGAGCAGTTCTTC.

The V and J genes are TRBV4-1 and TRBJ2-1; D unclear. This CDR3 contains 15 residues. V dropped 0 bases and J dropped 6 bases, with 12 bases sitting between them. From germline, CDR1 is MGHRA and CDR2 YSYEKL. The CDR3 coding sequence is TGCGCCAGCAGCCAAGAGGCGCCCCGTCTCAATGAGCAGTTCTTC. Amino acids: CASSQEAPRLNEQFF.

The chain carries TRBV30 and TRBJ2-1, with D uncertain. Trimming removed 0 bases at V and 5 bases at J, with 11 bases between. The germline CDR1 and CDR2 sequences are GTSNPN and SVGIG (reference sequence). CDR3 length equals 14 residues. The CDR3 bases are TGTGCCTGGAGTGTCAAGTCACAGAACAATGAGCAGTTCTTC. This translates into CAWSVKSQNNEQFF.

The V and J genes are TRBV4-1 and TRBJ2-7; 9 positions agree with TRBD1. The V and J ends lost 2 bases and 2 bases, in that order; junction bases with no gene match: 7. CDR1 and CDR2 (germline): MGHRA, YSYEKL. CDR3 length: 16 residues. The CDR3 here is CASSQTRQGGPYEQYF. CDR3 coding DNA: TGCGCCAGCAGCCAAACGCGACAGGGGGGGCCCTACGAGCAGTACTTC.

This chain joins TRBV7-6 and TRBJ2-1; TRBD2 agrees at 7 bases. The ends lost 5 bases at V and 5 bases at J; junction bases unmatched: 3. CDR1 and CDR2 (germline): SGHVS, FNYEAQ. The CDR3 consists of 13 residues. The CDR3 loop reads CASSHGTNNEQFF. CDR3 nucleotide sequence: TGTGCCAGCAGCCACGGGACTAACAATGAGCAGTTCTTC.

The chain uses TRBV7-3 and TRBJ2-3; the D gene could be TRBD1 or TRBD2 (5 bases each). The CDR3 covers 15 residues. CDR1 SGHTA and CDR2 FQGTGA come from the germline V gene. V was shortened by 5 bases and J by 2 bases, with 14 bases between the two germline ends. The CDR3 nucleotides read TGTGCCAGCAGCCAGGCCGGGGCCTACACAGATACGCAGTATTTT. It translates to CASSQAGAYTDTQYF. Full variable domain (rest looked up from reference TRBV7-3 and TRBJ2-3): GAGVSQTPSNKVTEKGKYVELRCDPISGHTALYWYRQSLGQGPEFLIYFQGTGAADDSGLPNDRFFAVRPEGSVSTLKIQRTERGDSAVYLCASSQAGAYTDTQYFGPGTRLTVL.

The table lists this clone with a count of one. The chain couples TRBV5-5 to TRBJ1-3, with D uncertain. The length of the CDR3 is 15 residues. V lost 5 bases and J 0 bases, leaving 12 bases between the germline ends. CDR1 is SGHKS, CDR2 YYEKEE, per germline (reference sequence). The CDR3 nucleotides read TGTGCCAGCAGGCGGACGGATAGCTCTGGAAACACCATATATTTT. Translating gives CASRRTDSSGNTIYF.

The CDR3 DNA is TGTGCCATCAGTGAGTCTAGCGGGAGGGCACTCAATGAGCAGTTCTTC. It translates to CAISESSGRALNEQFF. The rearrangement links TRBV10-3 to TRBJ2-1, with 11 positions matching TRBD2. The CDR3 is 16 residues long. The ends lost 0 bases at V and 6 bases at J; junction bases unmatched: 4. Germline CDR1 ENHRY, CDR2 SYGVKD.

The genes are TRBV4-2 and TRBJ2-1; D is undetermined. Looked up from germline, CDR1 is LGHNA and CDR2 is YNFKEQ. Trimming removed 0 bases from V and 4 bases from J, with 7 bases in between. The CDR3 is 14 residues long. CDR3 region: CASSQEDSYNEQFF. CDR3 in DNA: TGTGCCAGCAGCCAAGAAGACTCGTACAATGAGCAGTTCTTC.

This clone was seen only once. CDR3 region: CASSLVFGQQETQYF. CDR3 bases: TGTGCCAGCAGCTTAGTGTTCGGACAACAAGAGACCCAGTACTTC. The chain recombines TRBV7-9 with TRBJ2-5; tentative D call: TRBD1 (5 bases). This CDR3 has 15 residues. Germline loops: CDR1 SEHNR, CDR2 FQNEAQ (reference sequence). Deletions cut 1 base from V and 2 bases from J, with 11 bases between.

The gene calls are TRBV18 and TRBJ1-5; D is unresolved. The CDR3 covers 15 residues. V was trimmed by 0 bases and J by 7 bases, leaving 13 bases between them. Germline loops: CDR1 KGHSH, CDR2 LQKENI. The CDR3 sequence: CASSPPPGIGQPQHF. In nucleotides, the CDR3 is TGTGCCAGCTCACCACCCCCGGGTATAGGGCAGCCCCAGCATTTT.

The CDR3 region has the DNA TGCGCCAGCAGCCAGTCTGCCAATGAGCAGTTCTTC. Amino acid sequence: CASSQSANEQFF. This chain joins TRBV4-1 and TRBJ2-1; no firm D call. The CDR3 has 12 amino acids. The V gene lost 3 bases and the J gene lost 6 bases, with 6 bases spanning the gap. Germline loops: CDR1 MGHRA, CDR2 YSYEKL.

The chain couples TRBV9 to TRBJ1-5, with 10 nucleotides matching TRBD1. The CDR3 totals 15 residues. V gave up 2 bases and J gave up 8 bases; unmatched junction bases: 7. Germline assignment: CDR1 SGDLS and CDR2 YYNGEE. CDR3 in amino acids: CASSVASGTGEPQHF. The DNA for the CDR3 is TGTGCCAGCAGCGTCGCCTCCGGGACAGGGGAGCCCCAGCATTTT.